The 13 T cell receptor beta chains presented below share a single source sample, sequenced in a study of CD8 T cells in Susac syndrome. The authors reverse transcribed roughly 0.5 to 1 ug RNA with random hexamers. TCRdb re-derived calls from the immunoSEQ multiplex PCR reads in MiXCR, one entry per CDR3 protein. The table lists more than 200,000 distinct CDR3 sequences, 85% to 95% of them singletons. Source material: CD4+ T cells from PBMCs. Receptors originate from a human donor with multiple sclerosis.

The gene calls are TRBV12-3 or TRBV12-4 and TRBJ1-6; D remains ambiguous. V was pared by 2 bases and J by 8 bases, with 7 bases between. The CDR3 totals 13 residues. The CDR3 bases are TGTGCCAGCAGTTTATACGGTGATTCACCCCTCCACTTT. This translates into CASSLYGDSPLHF.

V gene TRBV7-9 combines with J gene TRBJ1-6; D gene uncertain. CDR1 is SEHNR, CDR2 FQNEAQ, per germline (reference sequence). V lost 8 bases to trimming and J lost 5 bases, with 16 bases between them. This CDR3 has 15 residues. The chain's CDR3 is CASVRTLEHNSPLHF. For the CDR3, the DNA is TGTGCCAGCGTACGGACGCTTGAGCATAATTCACCCCTCCACTTT.

The V and J genes are TRBV19 and TRBJ2-7; the match to TRBD2 covers 8 bases. With V trimmed by 3 bases and J by 9 bases, 10 bases remained unmatched. This CDR3 is 14 amino acids long. Germline assignment: CDR1 LNHDA and CDR2 SQIVND (reference sequence). The CDR3 nucleotides are TGTGCCAGTAGTATTACTTGGCGGGAGGAGTGGCAGTACGTC. Translating gives CASSITWREEWQYV.

The chain carries TRBV20-1 and TRBJ2-7; D uncertain. Trimming shortened V by 1 base and J by 7 bases, and 8 bases separated the two germline ends. The CDR3 totals 11 residues. Germline-derived CDR1 and CDR2 are DFQATT and SNEGSKA (reference sequence). CDR3 loop: CSARGVGEQYF. The CDR3 DNA reads TGCAGTGCTAGAGGGGTGGGGGAGCAGTACTTC.

This clonotype came up a few times. The rearrangement uses TRBV28 and TRBJ2-2; unclear D gene. Trimming pared 2 bases from V and 8 bases from J, leaving 6 bases between. Per germline, CDR1 MDHEN and CDR2 SYDVKM. The CDR3 sequence is 12 residues long. CDR3 DNA: TGTGCCAGCAGTTTAGGAGTTGGGGAGCTGTTTTTT. This encodes CASSLGVGELFF.

V and J are TRBV4-1 and TRBJ2-7; the D is unclear. Trimming cost V 0 bases and J 0 bases, with 12 bases left between them. The CDR3 covers 16 residues. Germline V CDR1 and CDR2: MGHRA, YSYEKL. CDR3 DNA sequence: TGCGCCAGCAGCCAAGATTCGACGGTCAGCTCCTACGAGCAGTACTTC. It is translated as CASSQDSTVSSYEQYF.

The chain uses TRBV4-2 and TRBJ1-5; 8 bases map to TRBD1. This CDR3 has 15 residues. The V gene end was trimmed by 0 bases and the J gene end by 7 bases; junction bases not matched to a gene: 5. Germline CDR1 is LGHNA and CDR2 is YNFKEQ. Here the CDR3 DNA reads TGTGCCAGCAGCCAAGATCCGACAGGGGCGCAGCCCCAGCATTTT. Its translation: CASSQDPTGAQPQHF.

The chain links TRBV20-1 to TRBJ2-1, with TRBD2 identical over 13 bases. Losses at the gene ends were 2 bases for V and 7 bases for J; bases not matched to a gene: 5. This CDR3 contains 15 residues. The germline V gene encodes CDR1 DFQATT and CDR2 SNEGSKA (reference sequence). The CDR3 region has the DNA TGCAGTGCTAGAACTAGCGGGGGGGTGATTAATGAGCAGTTCTTC. Translation: CSARTSGGVINEQFF.

This sequence joins TRBV4-1 and TRBJ2-6; D gene ambiguous. V was pared by 2 bases and J by 2 bases, with 4 bases between. Germline assignment: CDR1 MGHRA and CDR2 YSYEKL. This CDR3 has 14 amino acids. The CDR3 DNA reads TGCGCCAGCAGCCAATTCGCTGGGGCCAACGTCCTGACTTTC. This codes for CASSQFAGANVLTF.

This clonotype has just one count. The chain has TRBV20-1 and TRBJ2-7; unclear D gene. With 3 bases removed from V and 0 bases from J, the gap between germline ends came to 15 bases. This CDR3 contains 15 residues. The germline V gene encodes CDR1 DFQATT and CDR2 SNEGSKA (reference sequence). The chain's CDR3 is CSARSRTDPSYEQYF. For the CDR3, the DNA is TGCAGTGCTAGGAGTCGGACGGACCCCTCCTACGAGCAGTACTTC.

V usage is TRBV9 and J usage is TRBJ2-2, with 8 bases matching TRBD1. The V segment lost 2 bases and the J segment 0 bases; nucleotides outside the gene matches: 3. This CDR3 spans 16 amino acids. The germline V gene encodes CDR1 SGDLS and CDR2 YYNGEE. The CDR3 is CASSVMGQANTGELFF. CDR3 coding DNA: TGTGCCAGCAGCGTTATGGGACAGGCGAACACCGGGGAGCTGTTTTTT.

The genes are TRBV11-2 and TRBJ2-7; possible D gene TRBD2, 5 bases. Germline CDR1 reads SGHAT; CDR2 reads FQNNGV. V was trimmed by 4 bases and J by 2 bases, leaving 18 bases between them. CDR3 length equals 16 residues. The CDR3 sequence: CASSSPLGGSPYEQYF. The CDR3, as DNA: TGTGCCAGCAGCTCCCCCCTTGGCGGGTCACCCTACGAGCAGTACTTC.

The chain joins TRBV3-1 to TRBJ2-7, with 7 bases fitting TRBD2. The CDR3 is made up of 13 amino acids. Germline assignment: CDR1 LGHDT and CDR2 YNNKEL (reference sequence). The V gene end was trimmed by 5 bases and the J gene end by 2 bases; junction bases not matched to a gene: 3. The chain's CDR3 is CASSRAGAYEQYV. CDR3 DNA: TGTGCCAGCAGCAGGGCGGGAGCCTACGAGCAGTACGTC.